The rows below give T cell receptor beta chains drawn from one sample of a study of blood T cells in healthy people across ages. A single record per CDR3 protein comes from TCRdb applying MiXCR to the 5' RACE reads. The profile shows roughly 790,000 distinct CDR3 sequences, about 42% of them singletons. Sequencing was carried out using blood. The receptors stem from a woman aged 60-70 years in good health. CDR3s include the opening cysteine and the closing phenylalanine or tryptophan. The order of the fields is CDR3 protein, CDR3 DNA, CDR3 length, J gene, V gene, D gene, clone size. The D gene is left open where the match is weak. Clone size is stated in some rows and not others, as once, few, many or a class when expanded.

CDR3aa: CASSQGDRDRVWGRNQPQHF
CDR3nt: TGCGCCAGCAGCCAGGGGGACCGGGACAGGGTTTGGGGGCGCAATCAGCCCCAGCATTTT
len: 20
j_gene: TRBJ1-5
v_gene: TRBV4-1
d_gene: TRBD1
abundance: .

CDR3aa: CSARDPGVSPFHF
CDR3nt: TGCAGTGCTAGAGATCCCGGGGTCTCACCCTTCCACTTT
len: 13
j_gene: TRBJ1-6
v_gene: TRBV20-1
d_gene: .
abundance: .

CDR3aa: CASSLGTSGRASGETQYF
CDR3nt: TGTGCCAGCAGCTTAGGGACTAGCGGGAGGGCCTCGGGTGAGACCCAGTACTTC
len: 18
j_gene: TRBJ2-5
v_gene: TRBV7-2
d_gene: TRBD2
abundance: .

CDR3aa: CASSVDYGGPYEQYF
CDR3nt: TGTGCCAGCAGCGTAGACTACGGGGGACCCTACGAGCAGTACTTC
len: 15
j_gene: TRBJ2-7
v_gene: TRBV7-3
d_gene: .
abundance: .

CDR3aa: CASSPRLLGKNIQYF
CDR3nt: TGCGCCAGCAGCCCCCGACTGCTAGGTAAAAACATTCAGTACTTC
len: 15
j_gene: TRBJ2-4
v_gene: TRBV4-3
d_gene: .
abundance: .

CDR3aa: CASSQYSPDTQYF
CDR3nt: TGTGCCAGCAGCCAGTATAGCCCCGATACGCAGTATTTT
len: 13
j_gene: TRBJ2-3
v_gene: TRBV3-1
d_gene: .
abundance: .

CDR3aa: CSARPDNEKLFF
CDR3nt: TGCAGTGCTAGACCGGATAATGAAAAACTGTTTTTT
len: 12
j_gene: TRBJ1-4
v_gene: TRBV20-1
d_gene: .
abundance: few

CDR3aa: CASSSVALARDTQYF
CDR3nt: TGTGCCAGCAGCTCCGTCGCTTTAGCGCGAGATACGCAGTATTTT
len: 15
j_gene: TRBJ2-3
v_gene: TRBV7-3
d_gene: .
abundance: many

CDR3aa: CSASGGGSYKEQFF
CDR3nt: TGCAGTGCTAGCGGGGGGGGCTCCTACAAGGAGCAGTTCTTC
len: 14
j_gene: TRBJ2-1
v_gene: TRBV20-1
d_gene: TRBD2
abundance: few

CDR3aa: CASSYGGGGANVLTF
CDR3nt: TGTGCCAGCAGTTATGGGGGCGGTGGGGCCAACGTCCTGACTTTC
len: 15
j_gene: TRBJ2-6
v_gene: TRBV27
d_gene: .
abundance: few

CDR3aa: CASSYGLAVAKNIQYF
CDR3nt: TGTGCCAGCAGTTACGGGCTAGCGGTAGCCAAAAACATTCAGTACTTC
len: 16
j_gene: TRBJ2-4
v_gene: TRBV6-5
d_gene: TRBD2
abundance: once

CDR3aa: CASSLAIGVKGANVLTF
CDR3nt: TGTGCCAGCAGCTTGGCCATTGGGGTTAAGGGGGCCAACGTCCTGACTTTC
len: 17
j_gene: TRBJ2-6
v_gene: TRBV5-5
d_gene: .
abundance: few

CDR3aa: CASGGGMNTEAFF
CDR3nt: TGTGCCAGCGGTGGGGGTATGAACACTGAAGCTTTCTTT
len: 13
j_gene: TRBJ1-1
v_gene: TRBV7-6
d_gene: .
abundance: .

CDR3aa: CASTLTGGSHEQYF
CDR3nt: TGTGCCAGCACCTTAACAGGGGGCTCCCACGAGCAGTACTTC
len: 14
j_gene: TRBJ2-7
v_gene: TRBV6-6
d_gene: TRBD1
abundance: .

CDR3aa: CASNIGVAEDGTQYF
CDR3nt: TGTGCCAGCAATATTGGGGTAGCTGAAGATGGGACCCAGTACTTC
len: 15
j_gene: TRBJ2-5
v_gene: TRBV11-1
d_gene: .
abundance: few

CDR3aa: CASSSDRGNQPQHF
CDR3nt: TGCGCCAGCAGCTCGGACAGGGGCAATCAGCCCCAGCATTTT
len: 14
j_gene: TRBJ1-5
v_gene: TRBV5-1
d_gene: TRBD1
abundance: once

CDR3aa: CASRLRLAGDYNEQFF
CDR3nt: TGTGCCAGCAGGCTAAGACTAGCGGGGGATTACAATGAGCAGTTCTTC
len: 16
j_gene: TRBJ2-1
v_gene: TRBV2
d_gene: TRBD2
abundance: .

CDR3aa: CASSPGDIRTDTQYF
CDR3nt: TGCGCCAGCAGCCCGGGGGACATACGGACAGATACGCAGTATTTT
len: 15
j_gene: TRBJ2-3
v_gene: TRBV5-1
d_gene: .
abundance: .

CDR3aa: CASSLPQGYNSPLHF
CDR3nt: TGCGCCAGCAGCTTGCCGCAGGGCTATAATTCACCCCTCCACTTT
len: 15
j_gene: TRBJ1-6
v_gene: TRBV5-1
d_gene: .
abundance: .

CDR3aa: CSARPDRGGYEQYF
CDR3nt: TGCAGTGCTCGACCAGACAGGGGCGGCTACGAGCAGTACTTC
len: 14
j_gene: TRBJ2-7
v_gene: TRBV20-1
d_gene: TRBD1
abundance: .

CDR3aa: CSARLQGRSGANVLTF
CDR3nt: TGCAGTGCTAGGCTACAGGGGAGGTCTGGGGCCAACGTCCTGACTTTC
len: 16
j_gene: TRBJ2-6
v_gene: TRBV20-1
d_gene: .
abundance: .

CDR3aa: CATSDSPSSGAFEQFF
CDR3nt: TGTGCCACCAGTGACTCTCCCTCTAGCGGGGCCTTTGAGCAGTTCTTC
len: 16
j_gene: TRBJ2-1
v_gene: TRBV24-1
d_gene: TRBD2
abundance: .

CDR3aa: CASSLVGLGPEQYF
CDR3nt: TGTGCCAGCAGCTTAGTGGGACTAGGACCCGAGCAGTACTTC
len: 14
j_gene: TRBJ2-7
v_gene: TRBV11-2
d_gene: TRBD2
abundance: .

CDR3aa: CASSPASGGTDTQYF
CDR3nt: TGTGCCAGCTCACCAGCTAGCGGCGGGACAGATACGCAGTATTTT
len: 15
j_gene: TRBJ2-3
v_gene: TRBV18
d_gene: TRBD2
abundance: .

CDR3aa: CASSLTVAEQYF
CDR3nt: TGTGCCAGCAGCCTGACAGTTGCCGAGCAGTACTTC
len: 12
j_gene: TRBJ2-7
v_gene: TRBV3-1
d_gene: .
abundance: many

CDR3aa: CSARDLLREQYF
CDR3nt: TGCAGTGCTAGAGATCTACTCAGGGAGCAGTACTTC
len: 12
j_gene: TRBJ2-7
v_gene: TRBV20-1
d_gene: .
abundance: once

CDR3aa: CASSLLGTGVNQPQHF
CDR3nt: TGTGCCAGCAGTCTCCTGGGGACAGGGGTCAATCAGCCCCAGCATTTT
len: 16
j_gene: TRBJ1-5
v_gene: TRBV27
d_gene: TRBD1
abundance: .

CDR3aa: CAISLSRTANEQFF
CDR3nt: TGTGCCATCAGTCTTTCCCGGACGGCCAATGAGCAGTTCTTC
len: 14
j_gene: TRBJ2-1
v_gene: TRBV10-3
d_gene: .
abundance: .

CDR3aa: CSGLTGDGYEQYF
CDR3nt: TGCAGCGGTCTAACAGGAGACGGTTACGAGCAGTACTTC
len: 13
j_gene: TRBJ2-7
v_gene: TRBV29-1
d_gene: .
abundance: many

CDR3aa: CSAPRANVLTF
CDR3nt: TGCAGTGCCCCCCGAGCCAACGTCCTGACTTTC
len: 11
j_gene: TRBJ2-6
v_gene: TRBV20-1
d_gene: .
abundance: .

CDR3aa: CASSLETSGSNSEQYF
CDR3nt: TGCGCCAGCAGCTTGGAGACTAGCGGGAGTAATAGCGAGCAGTACTTC
len: 16
j_gene: TRBJ2-7
v_gene: TRBV5-1
d_gene: TRBD2
abundance: few

CDR3aa: CASKAATNEELFF
CDR3nt: TGTGCCAGCAAGGCAGCAACTAATGAAGAACTGTTTTTT
len: 13
j_gene: TRBJ1-4
v_gene: TRBV2
d_gene: .
abundance: .

CDR3aa: CASSHLGQTEAFF
CDR3nt: TGTGCCAGCAGCCATCTCGGGCAGACTGAAGCTTTCTTT
len: 13
j_gene: TRBJ1-1
v_gene: TRBV3-1
d_gene: .
abundance: once

CDR3aa: CASSFPSGSPGTDTQYF
CDR3nt: TGTGCCAGCAGTTTTCCTAGCGGGAGTCCCGGCACAGATACGCAGTATTTT
len: 17
j_gene: TRBJ2-3
v_gene: TRBV28
d_gene: TRBD2
abundance: .